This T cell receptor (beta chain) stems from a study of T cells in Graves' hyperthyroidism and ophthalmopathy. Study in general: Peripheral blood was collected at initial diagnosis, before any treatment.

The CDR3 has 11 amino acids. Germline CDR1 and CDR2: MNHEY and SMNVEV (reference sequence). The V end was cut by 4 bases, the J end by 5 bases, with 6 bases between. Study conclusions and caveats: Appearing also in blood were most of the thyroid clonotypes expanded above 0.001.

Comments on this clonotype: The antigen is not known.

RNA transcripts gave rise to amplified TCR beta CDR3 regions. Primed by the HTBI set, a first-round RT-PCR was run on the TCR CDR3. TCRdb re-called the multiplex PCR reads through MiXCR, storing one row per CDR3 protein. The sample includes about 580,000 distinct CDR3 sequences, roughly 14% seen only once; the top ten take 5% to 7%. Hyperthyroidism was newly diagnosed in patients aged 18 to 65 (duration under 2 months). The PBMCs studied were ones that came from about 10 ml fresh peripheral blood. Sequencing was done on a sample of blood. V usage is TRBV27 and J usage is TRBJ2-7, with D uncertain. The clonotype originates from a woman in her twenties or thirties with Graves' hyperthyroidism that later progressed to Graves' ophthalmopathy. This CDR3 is CASSSEHEQYF. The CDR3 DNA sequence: TGTGCCAGCAGTTCGGAGCACGAGCAGTACTTC.